A selection of T cell receptor beta chains follows, all from one sample in a study of blood T cells in healthy people across ages. TCRdb reprocessed the 5' RACE reads via MiXCR and lists one record per CDR3 protein. The table shows about 930,000 distinct CDR3 sequences, with about 29% occurring only once. Separately, the same data were catalogued under a study of T cells of mothers and their children.

Sequences were obtained from blood. The receptors originated from a woman aged 40 to 50 in good health. Both conserved end residues are trimmed from each CDR3.

j_gene: TRBJ2-5
len: 13
v_gene: TRBV20-1
CDR3aa: SASPPEGHQETQY

j_gene: TRBJ1-2
len: 16
v_gene: TRBV7-9
CDR3aa: ASSLLGLRGQGFVRYT

j_gene: TRBJ2-7
len: 11
v_gene: TRBV20-1
CDR3aa: SAREQANYEQY

j_gene: TRBJ1-1
len: 14
v_gene: TRBV5-1
CDR3aa: ASSPGQGSHHAEAF

j_gene: TRBJ2-1
len: 13
v_gene: TRBV7-2
CDR3aa: ASSRIGLAGDEQF

j_gene: TRBJ1-1
len: 12
v_gene: TRBV7-9
CDR3aa: ASSTGARNTEAF

j_gene: TRBJ1-2
len: 13
v_gene: TRBV4-1
CDR3aa: ASSQVYAPDYGYT

j_gene: TRBJ1-2
len: 10
v_gene: TRBV7-2
CDR3aa: ASSFPSYGYT

j_gene: TRBJ2-1
len: 13
v_gene: TRBV12-3/TRBV12-4
CDR3aa: ASSFEGGPYNEQF

j_gene: TRBJ2-5
len: 14
v_gene: TRBV5-1
CDR3aa: ASSPQPTSGGETQY

j_gene: TRBJ2-3
len: 14
v_gene: TRBV5-1
CDR3aa: ASSLADRGNTDTQY

j_gene: TRBJ1-1
len: 12
v_gene: TRBV20-1
CDR3aa: SAFDGTGSTEAF

j_gene: TRBJ2-1
len: 13
v_gene: TRBV4-1
CDR3aa: ASTSGGADYNEQF

j_gene: TRBJ2-7
len: 10
v_gene: TRBV7-4
CDR3aa: ASRGGSDEQY

j_gene: TRBJ2-5
len: 12
v_gene: TRBV6-6
CDR3aa: ASTDSGGSETQY

j_gene: TRBJ2-5
len: 12
v_gene: TRBV7-2
CDR3aa: ASSPQGAKETQY

j_gene: TRBJ2-6
len: 14
v_gene: TRBV7-6
CDR3aa: ASSPFGGAGANVLT

j_gene: TRBJ2-7
len: 13
v_gene: TRBV28
CDR3aa: ASSRGTGIFYEQY

j_gene: TRBJ2-5
len: 12
v_gene: TRBV20-1
CDR3aa: SANPDRVGETQY

j_gene: TRBJ1-2
len: 13
v_gene: TRBV12-3/TRBV12-4
CDR3aa: ASRGTGSFNYGYT

j_gene: TRBJ1-2
len: 12
v_gene: TRBV5-1
CDR3aa: ASTLDGSNYGYT

j_gene: TRBJ1-1
len: 12
v_gene: TRBV28
CDR3aa: ASSSLGGHTEAF

j_gene: TRBJ2-5
len: 13
v_gene: TRBV5-8
CDR3aa: ASSLWRGAYETQY

j_gene: TRBJ2-1
len: 12
v_gene: TRBV10-3
CDR3aa: AISEQTSGDPQF

j_gene: TRBJ2-7
len: 14
v_gene: TRBV4-2
CDR3aa: TSSQDLGGITYEQY

j_gene: TRBJ2-5
len: 12
v_gene: TRBV27
CDR3aa: ASRRTSVGETQY

j_gene: TRBJ2-1
len: 13
v_gene: TRBV11-3
CDR3aa: ASSLVRQGEAEQF

j_gene: TRBJ1-2
len: 10
v_gene: TRBV20-1
CDR3aa: SAQVASYGYT

j_gene: TRBJ1-2
len: 14
v_gene: TRBV9
CDR3aa: ASSVEGSTSAIGYT

j_gene: TRBJ1-1
len: 13
v_gene: TRBV12-3/TRBV12-4
CDR3aa: ASSATGGEGTEAF

j_gene: TRBJ2-1
len: 13
v_gene: TRBV5-1
CDR3aa: ASSLGGGGKDEQF

j_gene: TRBJ2-3
len: 12
v_gene: TRBV11-2
CDR3aa: ASSLGHQANTQY

j_gene: TRBJ2-5
len: 11
v_gene: TRBV20-1
CDR3aa: SASAGGGETQY

j_gene: TRBJ2-1
len: 9
v_gene: TRBV7-9
CDR3aa: ASSQMNEQF

j_gene: TRBJ2-1
len: 14
v_gene: TRBV18
CDR3aa: ASSLPGTGLYNEQF

j_gene: TRBJ1-6
len: 13
v_gene: TRBV11-2
CDR3aa: ASSRDWSYNSPLH

j_gene: TRBJ2-2
len: 13
v_gene: TRBV6-6
CDR3aa: ASRSAGARTGELF

j_gene: TRBJ2-1
len: 12
v_gene: TRBV20-1
CDR3aa: SASKESSYNEQF

j_gene: TRBJ1-2
len: 13
v_gene: TRBV24-1
CDR3aa: ATSDPTRANYGYT

j_gene: TRBJ2-7
len: 11
v_gene: TRBV29-1
CDR3aa: SVEWAGVYEQY

j_gene: TRBJ2-1
len: 13
v_gene: TRBV12-3/TRBV12-4
CDR3aa: AGRPLAGGYNEQF